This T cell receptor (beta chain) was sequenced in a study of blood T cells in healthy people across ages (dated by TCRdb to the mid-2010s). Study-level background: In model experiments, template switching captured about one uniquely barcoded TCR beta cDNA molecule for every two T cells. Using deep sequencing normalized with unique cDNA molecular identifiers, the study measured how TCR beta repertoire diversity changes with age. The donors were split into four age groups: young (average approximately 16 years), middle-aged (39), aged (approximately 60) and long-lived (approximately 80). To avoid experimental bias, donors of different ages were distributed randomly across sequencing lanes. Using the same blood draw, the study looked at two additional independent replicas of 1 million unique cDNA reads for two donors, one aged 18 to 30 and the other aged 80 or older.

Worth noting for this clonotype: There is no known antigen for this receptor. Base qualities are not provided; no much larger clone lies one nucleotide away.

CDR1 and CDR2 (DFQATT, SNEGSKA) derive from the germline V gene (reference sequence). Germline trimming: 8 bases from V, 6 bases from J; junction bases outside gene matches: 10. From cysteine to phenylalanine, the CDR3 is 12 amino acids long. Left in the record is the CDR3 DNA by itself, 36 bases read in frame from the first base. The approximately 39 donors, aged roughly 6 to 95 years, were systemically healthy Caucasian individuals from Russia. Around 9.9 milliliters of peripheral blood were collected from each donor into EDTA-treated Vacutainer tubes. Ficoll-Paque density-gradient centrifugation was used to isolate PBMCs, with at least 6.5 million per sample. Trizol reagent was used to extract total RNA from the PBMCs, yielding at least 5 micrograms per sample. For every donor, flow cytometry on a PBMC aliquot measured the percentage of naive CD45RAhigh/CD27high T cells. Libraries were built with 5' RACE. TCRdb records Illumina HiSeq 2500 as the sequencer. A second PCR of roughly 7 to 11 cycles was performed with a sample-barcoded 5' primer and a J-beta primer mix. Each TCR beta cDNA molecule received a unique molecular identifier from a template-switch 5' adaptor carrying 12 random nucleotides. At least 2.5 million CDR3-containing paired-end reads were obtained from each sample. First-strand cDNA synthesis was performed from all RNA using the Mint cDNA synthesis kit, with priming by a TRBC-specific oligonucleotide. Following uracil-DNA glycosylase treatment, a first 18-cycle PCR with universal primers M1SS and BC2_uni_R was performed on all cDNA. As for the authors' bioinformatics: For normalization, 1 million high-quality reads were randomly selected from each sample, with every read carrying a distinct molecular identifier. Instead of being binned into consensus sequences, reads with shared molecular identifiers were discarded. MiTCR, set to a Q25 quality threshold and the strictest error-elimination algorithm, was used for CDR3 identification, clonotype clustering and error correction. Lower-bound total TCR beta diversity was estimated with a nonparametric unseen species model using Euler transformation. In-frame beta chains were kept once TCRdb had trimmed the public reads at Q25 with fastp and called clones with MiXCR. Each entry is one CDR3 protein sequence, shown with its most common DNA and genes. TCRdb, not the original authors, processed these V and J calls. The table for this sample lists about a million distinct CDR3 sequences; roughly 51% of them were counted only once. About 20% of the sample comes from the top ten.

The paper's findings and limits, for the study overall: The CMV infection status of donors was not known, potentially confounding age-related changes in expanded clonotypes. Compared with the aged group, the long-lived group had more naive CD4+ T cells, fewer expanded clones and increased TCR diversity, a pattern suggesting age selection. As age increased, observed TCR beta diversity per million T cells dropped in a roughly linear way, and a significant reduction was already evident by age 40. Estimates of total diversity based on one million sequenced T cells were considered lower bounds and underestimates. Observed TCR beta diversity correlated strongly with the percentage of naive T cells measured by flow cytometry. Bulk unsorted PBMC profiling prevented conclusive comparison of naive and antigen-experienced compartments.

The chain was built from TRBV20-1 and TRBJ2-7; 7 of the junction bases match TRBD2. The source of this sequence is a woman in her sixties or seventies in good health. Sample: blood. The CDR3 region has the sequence CSPGGWGSEQYF. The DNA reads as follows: TGCAGTCCGGGGGGTTGGGGCTCCGAGCAGTACTTC.